A single T cell receptor beta chain is shown here with its context. Antigen specificity is unknown. The repertoire was sequenced with immunoSEQ multiplex PCR; TCRdb's copy has only in-frame clones and lacks some. The sample lists around 690,000 clones; about 92% were seen once. This specimen belongs to a study of shared clonotypes between healthy human individuals. Findings and limits, study-wide: Represented genetic and exposure-history diversity was restricted by having few donors. The rarefaction results pointed to incomplete sorted-subset sequencing despite large depth.

The CDR3 loop spans 18 amino acids. V gave up 4 bases and J gave up 0 bases; unmatched junction bases: 13. Germline V CDR1 and CDR2: MNHNS, SASEGT. The sample was memory CD8+ T cells from PBMCs. Documented subset: CD45RO+ cells pooled with CCR7-negative TemRA cells. V is TRBV6-1 and J is TRBJ1-1; TRBD1 agrees at 8 bases. The TCR comes from a man aged 18 to 30 in good health. Some clones in this sample may be carry-over from other donors' samples. The DNA of the CDR3 is TGTGCCAGCAGTGGGACAGGGAGTTTCATCTTCATGAACACTGAAGCTTTCTTT. Translated, it gives CASSGTGSFIFMNTEAFF.